The present T cell receptor (beta chain) was sequenced within a study of post-analysis software for immune sequencing data. Broader study findings: TRBV5-6, TRBV5-1 and TRBV20-1 belonged to a set of roughly five TRBV segments that were more frequent in patients than controls. Significantly decreased normalized Chao1 diversity was recorded for multiple sclerosis patients relative to controls.

Trimming pared 5 bases from V and 2 bases from J, leaving 10 bases between. The germline CDR1 and CDR2 sequences are MNHEY and SVGEGT. The CDR3 consists of 13 residues. Researchers reported that TCR beta cDNA libraries carried unique molecular identifiers. TCRdb reprocessed the PCR reads via MiXCR and lists one record per CDR3 protein. The sample carries hundreds of thousands of distinct CDR3 sequences, around 60% recorded once. On this clonotype: Its target is unknown.

Source material: blood. This receptor was taken from a girl aged 2-15 years with multiple sclerosis. This chain joins TRBV6-2 or TRBV6-3 and TRBJ2-7, with a possible D match to TRBD1 (5 bases). The CDR3 is CASSPRTPYEQYF. CDR3 sequence (DNA): TGTGCCAGCAGTCCTAGGACACCCTACGAGCAGTACTTC.